Described below is a single T cell receptor (beta chain) sequence and its context. This clone is characterized as medium-sized (0.01 to 0.1%). The target of this receptor is not known. Read data end 3 residues before the CDR3 end; the end is taken from the germline J gene. The sample is drawn from a study of T cell clonality in common variable immunodeficiency (dated by TCRdb to between 2014 and 2016). Overall study results and their limits: CVID TCRbeta sequences reportedly showed fewer deletions and N-nucleotide insertions and lacked highly modified clones with 13 or more V deletions. Correlations between repertoire features and clinical complications were limited by patient heterogeneity within the CVID cohort. It was noted by the authors that sequencing of the repertoires of T cell subpopulations would be needed to clarify the cause of the increased clonality in CVID. Healthy controls shared more TCRbeta clones with each other than CVID subjects shared among themselves (p < 0.0001). Despite equal DNA input, controls averaged approximately 84,000 unique sequences per sample versus around 30,000 in CVID samples. Increased TCRbeta clonality was found in CVID subjects compared with healthy controls (t-test p = 0.018), with the increase being most characteristic of about a third of subjects.

For sequencing input, CVID and control samples contributed equivalent amounts of genomic DNA. For every sample, a 60 bp segment covering the rearranged TCRbeta CDR3 region was amplified and then sequenced. The immunoSEQ assay, a bias-corrected multiplex PCR with high-throughput sequencing, was employed for TCRbeta amplification. Per the source publication's procedure: Every unique nucleotide sequence counted as a clone and was annotated with V, D and J genes, copy number and frequency. Sequences were labeled productive if in frame, and non-productive if out of frame or containing stop codons. As previously described, Shannon's entropy was used to calculate clonality. Mean CDR3 Kyte-Doolittle hydropathy was derived from the predicted amino acid sequences of productive clones. Scaled V gene usage was hierarchically clustered using Manhattan distance and complete linkage with the R hclust function. Sharing of clones by CDR3 amino acid sequence was evaluated by resampling 12 repertoires per group over 100 rounds. Repertoires were searched for approximately 70 published EBV-specific and a few hundred published CMV-specific TCRbeta sequences. A couple of CVID samples yielding fewer than 10,000 sequences were excluded from analysis, leaving more than 35 CVID repertoires. The immuneACCESS repertoire file appears here via TCRdb, limited to in-frame rearrangements. These files lack a portion of the clones; in checked studies, under half of the deficit traces to unresolved V genes, and the cause of the others is not known. V, J and clone size reflect that table, while D and trimming were determined from the DNA. The table records fewer than 25,000 clones for this sample, and not one of them appears only once. The top ten clonotypes cover approximately 2.5% of the sample.

V is trimmed back by 6 bases and J by 5 bases, and the junction contains 12 bases that no gene match accounts for. Spanning cysteine to phenylalanine, the CDR3 consists of 15 amino acids. The 36 bases shown cover part of the CDR3, and their frame starts at base 1. CDR1 is given as DFQATT and CDR2 as SNEGSKA, both from the germline V gene (reference sequence). Diagnosis of CVID followed standard criteria, namely serum IgG, IgA and/or IgM below the normal range together with specific antibody deficiency. There were 44 subjects in the CVID group (about 29 male and some 15 female), ranging in age from roughly 9 to 65 years, with a mean age of 40. Most CVID patients and most healthy controls were of Caucasian heritage. At the time of study participation, every CVID subject had been on replacement immunoglobulin therapy for one year or longer. At blood collection, none of the CVID subjects was ill or on immunomodulatory or immunosuppressive medication. Heparinized peripheral whole blood samples of about 4.5 to 8.5 ml were obtained from each donor. Genomic DNA from adults with common variable immune deficiency (CVID) and from healthy adult controls was the source for sequencing TCRbeta CDR3 repertoires. Diluted blood was density-centrifuged over Hypaque 1077 or Ficoll-Paque to isolate peripheral blood mononuclear cells. Genomic DNA was obtained from unsorted mononuclear cells through either Qiagen column purification or a centrifugation-based method.

Rearrangement joined TRBV20-1 to TRBJ2-7; 11 bases in between match TRBD2. The TCR sequence derives from a human donor with common variable immunodeficiency. Sequences were obtained from peripheral blood mononuclear cells. The CDR3 bases that were read are TGCAGTGCCCCCTACGAACTAGCGGGAGCCCACGAG. Its protein product is CSAPYELAGAHE. The full CDR3 reads CSAPYELAGAHEQYF.